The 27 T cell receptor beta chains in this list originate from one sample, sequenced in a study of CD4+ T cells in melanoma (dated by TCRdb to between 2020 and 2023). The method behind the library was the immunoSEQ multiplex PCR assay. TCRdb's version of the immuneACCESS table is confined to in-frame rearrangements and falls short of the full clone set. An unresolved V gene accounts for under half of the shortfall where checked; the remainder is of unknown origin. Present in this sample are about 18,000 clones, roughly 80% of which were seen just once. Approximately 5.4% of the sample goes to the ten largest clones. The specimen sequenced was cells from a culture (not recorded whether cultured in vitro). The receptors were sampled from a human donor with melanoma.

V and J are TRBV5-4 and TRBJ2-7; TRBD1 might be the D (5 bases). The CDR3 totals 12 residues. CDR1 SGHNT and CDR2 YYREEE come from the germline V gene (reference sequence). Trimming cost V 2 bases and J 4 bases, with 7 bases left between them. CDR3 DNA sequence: TGTGCCAGCAGCTTTCAGGGTTACGAGCAGTACTTC. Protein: CASSFQGYEQYF.

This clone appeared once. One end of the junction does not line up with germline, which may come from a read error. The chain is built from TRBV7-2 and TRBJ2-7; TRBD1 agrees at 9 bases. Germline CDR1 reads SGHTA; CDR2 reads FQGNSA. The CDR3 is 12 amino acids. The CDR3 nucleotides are TGTGCCAGCAGCTTAGCGCAGACAGGGGGGACCTTC. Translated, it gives CASSLAQTGGTF.

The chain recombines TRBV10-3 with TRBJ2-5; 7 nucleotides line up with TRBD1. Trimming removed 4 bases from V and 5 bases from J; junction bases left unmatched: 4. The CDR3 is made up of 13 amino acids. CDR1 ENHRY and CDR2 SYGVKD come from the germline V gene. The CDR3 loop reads CAISGQGGETQYF. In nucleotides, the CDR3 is TGTGCCATCAGTGGACAGGGCGGCGAGACCCAGTACTTC.

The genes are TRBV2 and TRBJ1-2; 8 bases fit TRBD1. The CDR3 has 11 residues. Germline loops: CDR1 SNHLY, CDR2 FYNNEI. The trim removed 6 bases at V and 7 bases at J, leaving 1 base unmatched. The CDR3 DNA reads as TGTGCCAGCAGCGACAGGGGTGGCTACACCTTC. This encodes CASSDRGGYTF. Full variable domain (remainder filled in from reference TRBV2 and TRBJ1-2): EPEVTQTPSHQVTQMGQEVILRCVPISNHLYFYWYRQILGQKVEFLVSFYNNEISEKSEIFDDQFSVERPDGSNFTLKIRSTKLEDSAMYFCASSDRGGYTFGSGTRLTVV.

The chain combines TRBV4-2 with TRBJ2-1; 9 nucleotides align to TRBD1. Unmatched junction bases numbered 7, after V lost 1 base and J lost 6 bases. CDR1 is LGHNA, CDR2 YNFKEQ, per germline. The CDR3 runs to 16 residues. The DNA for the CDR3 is TGTGCCAGCAGCCAAGCGTCCGGGACAGGGCTCAATGAGCAGTTCTTC. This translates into CASSQASGTGLNEQFF.

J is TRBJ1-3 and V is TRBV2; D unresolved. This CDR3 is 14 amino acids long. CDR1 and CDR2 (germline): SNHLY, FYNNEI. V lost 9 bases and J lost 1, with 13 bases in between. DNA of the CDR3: TGTGCCAGTAGGTTGACCCGTTCTGGAAACACCATATATTTT. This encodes CASRLTRSGNTIYF.

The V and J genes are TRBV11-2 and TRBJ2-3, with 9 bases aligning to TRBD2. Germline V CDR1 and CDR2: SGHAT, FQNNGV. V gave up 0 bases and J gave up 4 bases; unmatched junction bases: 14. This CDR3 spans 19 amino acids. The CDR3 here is CASSLEYSTSGSFPDTQYF. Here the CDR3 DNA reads TGTGCCAGCAGCTTAGAATATTCTACTAGCGGGTCCTTCCCAGATACGCAGTATTTT.

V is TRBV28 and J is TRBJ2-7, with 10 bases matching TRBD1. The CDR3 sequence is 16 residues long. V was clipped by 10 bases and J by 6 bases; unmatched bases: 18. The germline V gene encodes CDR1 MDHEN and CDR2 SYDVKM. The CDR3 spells CATTGPGTGAEGEQYF. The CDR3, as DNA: TGTGCCACCACGGGTCCCGGGACAGGGGCAGAGGGCGAGCAGTACTTC.

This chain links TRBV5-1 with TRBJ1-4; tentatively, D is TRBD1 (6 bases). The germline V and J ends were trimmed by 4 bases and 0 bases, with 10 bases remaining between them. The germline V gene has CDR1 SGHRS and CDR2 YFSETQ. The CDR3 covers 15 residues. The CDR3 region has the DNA TGCGCCAGCAGCCTGAGACAGGCAACTAATGAAAAACTGTTTTTT. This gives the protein CASSLRQATNEKLFF. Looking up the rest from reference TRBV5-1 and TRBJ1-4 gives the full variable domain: KAGVTQTPRYLIKTRGQQVTLSCSPISGHRSVSWYQQTPGQGLQFLFEYFSETQRNKGNFPGRFSGRQFSNSRSEMNVSTLELGDSALYLCASSLRQATNEKLFFGSGTQLSVL.

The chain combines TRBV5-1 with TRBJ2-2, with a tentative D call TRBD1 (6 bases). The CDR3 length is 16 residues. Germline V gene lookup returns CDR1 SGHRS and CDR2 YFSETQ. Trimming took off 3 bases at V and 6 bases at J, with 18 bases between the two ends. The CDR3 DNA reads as TGCGCCAGCAGCTCTGGGACACGTAGCAGTGCCGGGGAGCTGTTTTTT. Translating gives CASSSGTRSSAGELFF.

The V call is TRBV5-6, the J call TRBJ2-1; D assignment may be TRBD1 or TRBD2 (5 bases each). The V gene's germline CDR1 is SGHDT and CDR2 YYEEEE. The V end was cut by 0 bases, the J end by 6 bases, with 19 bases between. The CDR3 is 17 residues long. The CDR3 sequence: CASSLGPRDPFGNEQFF. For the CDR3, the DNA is TGTGCCAGCAGCTTGGGTCCCAGGGACCCCTTTGGCAATGAGCAGTTCTTC.

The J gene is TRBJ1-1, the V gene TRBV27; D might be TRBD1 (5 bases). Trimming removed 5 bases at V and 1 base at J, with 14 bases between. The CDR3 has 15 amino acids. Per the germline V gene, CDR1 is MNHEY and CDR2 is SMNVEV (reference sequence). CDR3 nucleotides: TGTGCCAGCAGTAACCCCGGGCAGGGGAACACTGAAGCTTTCTTT. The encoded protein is CASSNPGQGNTEAFF.

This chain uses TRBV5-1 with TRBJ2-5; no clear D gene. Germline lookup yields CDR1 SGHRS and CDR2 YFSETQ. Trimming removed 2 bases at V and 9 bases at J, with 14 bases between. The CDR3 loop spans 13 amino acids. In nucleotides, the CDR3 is TGCGCCAGCAGCTTAGAAAGAACCCGGGCCCAGTACTTC. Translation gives CASSLERTRAQYF.

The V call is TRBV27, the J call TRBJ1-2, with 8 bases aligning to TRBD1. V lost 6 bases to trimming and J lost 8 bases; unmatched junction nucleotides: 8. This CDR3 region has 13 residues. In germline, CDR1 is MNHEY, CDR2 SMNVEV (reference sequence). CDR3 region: CASSDGQGSGYTF. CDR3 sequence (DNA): TGTGCCAGCAGCGACGGACAGGGCAGCGGCTACACCTTC.

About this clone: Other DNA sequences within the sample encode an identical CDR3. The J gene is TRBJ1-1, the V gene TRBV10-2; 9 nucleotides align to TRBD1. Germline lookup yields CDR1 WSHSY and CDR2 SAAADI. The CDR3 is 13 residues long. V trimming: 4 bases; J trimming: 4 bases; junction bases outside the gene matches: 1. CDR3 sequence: CASSVTGGTEAFF. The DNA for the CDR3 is TGCGCCAGCAGTGTGACAGGGGGCACTGAAGCTTTCTTT.

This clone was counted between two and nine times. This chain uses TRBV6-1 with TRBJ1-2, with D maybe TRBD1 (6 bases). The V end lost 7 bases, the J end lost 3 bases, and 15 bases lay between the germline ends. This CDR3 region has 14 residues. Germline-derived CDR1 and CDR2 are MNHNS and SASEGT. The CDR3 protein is CASKEQGFDYGYTF. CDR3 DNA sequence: TGTGCCAGCAAAGAACAGGGATTTGACTATGGCTACACCTTC.

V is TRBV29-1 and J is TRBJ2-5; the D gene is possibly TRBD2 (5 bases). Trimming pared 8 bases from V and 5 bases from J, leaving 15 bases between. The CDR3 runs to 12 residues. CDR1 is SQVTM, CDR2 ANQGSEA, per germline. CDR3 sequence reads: CSLSTPGETQYF. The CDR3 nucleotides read TGCAGCTTGAGCACCCCGGGGGAGACCCAGTACTTC.

Here the CDR3 DNA reads TGTGCCAGCAGCCTTCCTGCGAAAGAGACCCAGTACTTC. Amino acids: CASSLPAKETQYF. This sequence joins TRBV11-2 and TRBJ2-5; no clear D gene. Per germline, CDR1 SGHAT and CDR2 FQNNGV. The germline V and J ends were trimmed by 5 bases and 3 bases, with 10 bases remaining between them. The CDR3 runs to 13 residues.

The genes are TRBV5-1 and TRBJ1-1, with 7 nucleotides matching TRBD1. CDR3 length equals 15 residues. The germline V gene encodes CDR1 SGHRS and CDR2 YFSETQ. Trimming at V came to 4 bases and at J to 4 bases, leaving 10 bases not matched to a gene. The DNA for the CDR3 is TGCGCCAGCAGCACCGGGACAGCAGAGCTCACTGAAGCTTTCTTT. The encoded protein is CASSTGTAELTEAFF. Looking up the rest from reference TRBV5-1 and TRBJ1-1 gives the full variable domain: KAGVTQTPRYLIKTRGQQVTLSCSPISGHRSVSWYQQTPGQGLQFLFEYFSETQRNKGNFPGRFSGRQFSNSRSEMNVSTLELGDSALYLCASSTGTAELTEAFFGQGTRLTVV.

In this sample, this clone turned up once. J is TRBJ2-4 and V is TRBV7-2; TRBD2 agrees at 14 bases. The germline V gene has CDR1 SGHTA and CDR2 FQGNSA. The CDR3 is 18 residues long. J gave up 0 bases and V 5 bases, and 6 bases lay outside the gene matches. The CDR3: CASSRRLAGGLAKNIQYF. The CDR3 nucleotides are TGTGCCAGCAGCCGCCGACTAGCGGGGGGGCTAGCCAAAAACATTCAGTACTTC.

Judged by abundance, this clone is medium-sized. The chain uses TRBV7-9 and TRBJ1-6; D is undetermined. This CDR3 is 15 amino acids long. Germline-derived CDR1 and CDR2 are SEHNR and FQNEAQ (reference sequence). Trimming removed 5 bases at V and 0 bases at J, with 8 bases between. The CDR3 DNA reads TGTGCCAGCAGCCCAAGAAGCTCCTATAATTCACCCCTCCACTTT. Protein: CASSPRSSYNSPLHF. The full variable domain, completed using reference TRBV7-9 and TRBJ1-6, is DTGVSQNPRHKITKRGQNVTFRCDPISEHNRLYWYRQTLGQGPEFLTYFQNEAQLEKSRLLSDRFSAERPKGSFSTLEIQRTEQGDSAMYLCASSPRSSYNSPLHFGNGTRLTVT.

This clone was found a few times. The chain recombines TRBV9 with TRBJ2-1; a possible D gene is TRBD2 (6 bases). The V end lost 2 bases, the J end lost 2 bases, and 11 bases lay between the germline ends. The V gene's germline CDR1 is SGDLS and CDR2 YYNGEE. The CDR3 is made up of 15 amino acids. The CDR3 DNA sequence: TGTGCCAGCAGCGTTAGCGGAAATCCCTACAATGAGCAGTTCTTC. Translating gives CASSVSGNPYNEQFF. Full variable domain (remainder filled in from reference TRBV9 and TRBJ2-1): DSGVTQTPKHLITATGQRVTLRCSPRSGDLSVYWYQQSLDQGLQFLIQYYNGEERAKGNILERFSAQQFPDLHSELNLSSLELGDSALYFCASSVSGNPYNEQFFGPGTRLTVL.

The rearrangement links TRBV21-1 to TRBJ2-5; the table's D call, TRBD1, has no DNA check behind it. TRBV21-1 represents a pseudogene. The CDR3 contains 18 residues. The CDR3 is CASSKEKGQGIYQETQYF. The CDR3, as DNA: TGTGCCAGCAGCAAAGAAAAAGGACAGGGAATCTACCAAGAGACCCAGTACTTC.

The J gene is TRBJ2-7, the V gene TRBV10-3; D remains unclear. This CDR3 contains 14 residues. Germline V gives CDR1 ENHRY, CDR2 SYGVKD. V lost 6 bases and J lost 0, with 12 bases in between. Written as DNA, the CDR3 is TGTGCCATCAGACCTGAACTCGGCTCCTACGAGCAGTACTTC. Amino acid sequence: CAIRPELGSYEQYF.

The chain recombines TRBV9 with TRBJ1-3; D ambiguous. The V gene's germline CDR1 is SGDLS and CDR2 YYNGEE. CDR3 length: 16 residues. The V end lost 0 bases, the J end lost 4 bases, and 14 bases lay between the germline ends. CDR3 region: CASSVAAWLRGNTIYF. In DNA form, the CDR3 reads TGTGCCAGCAGCGTAGCCGCGTGGTTGCGAGGAAACACCATATATTTT. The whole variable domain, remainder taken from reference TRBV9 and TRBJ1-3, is DSGVTQTPKHLITATGQRVTLRCSPRSGDLSVYWYQQSLDQGLQFLIQYYNGEERAKGNILERFSAQQFPDLHSELNLSSLELGDSALYFCASSVAAWLRGNTIYFGEGSWLTVV.

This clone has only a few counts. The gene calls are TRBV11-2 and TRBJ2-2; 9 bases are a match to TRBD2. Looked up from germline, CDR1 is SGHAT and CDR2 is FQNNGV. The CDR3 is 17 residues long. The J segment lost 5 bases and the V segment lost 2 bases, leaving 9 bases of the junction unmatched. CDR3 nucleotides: TGTGCCAGCAGCTTACCCCAGACTAGCGGCAAAACCGGGGAGCTGTTTTTT. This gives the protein CASSLPQTSGKTGELFF.

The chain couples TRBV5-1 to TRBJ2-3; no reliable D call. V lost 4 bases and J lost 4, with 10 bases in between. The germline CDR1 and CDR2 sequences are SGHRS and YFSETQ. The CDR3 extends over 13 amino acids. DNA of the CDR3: TGCGCCAGCAGCCACCCGAGGTCAGATACGCAGTATTTT. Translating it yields CASSHPRSDTQYF.